The 21 T cell receptor beta chains below come from one sample, sequenced in a study of monozygotic twins with inflammatory bowel disease. From the 5' RACE reads, TCRdb lists one entry per CDR3 protein and no DNA. This repertoire includes fewer than 400,000 distinct CDR3 sequences. Sequencing was done on a sample of blood. These receptors originate from a human donor with ulcerative colitis or Crohn's disease, or a healthy co-twin of an affected twin (not recorded which).

The rearrangement joins TRBV27 to TRBJ2-2. Germline CDR1 MNHEY, CDR2 SMNVEV (reference sequence). There are 15 residues in the CDR3. CDR3: CASSLGIGFTGELFF.

The J gene is TRBJ1-2, the V gene TRBV7-2; TCRdb reports TRBD1, a call that lacks DNA to check it against. The CDR3 totals 15 residues. The germline V gene has CDR1 SGHTA and CDR2 FQGNSA. The CDR3 sequence: CASSLANRGLGGYTF. The full variable domain, its missing parts supplied by reference TRBV7-2 and TRBJ1-2, is GAGVSQSPSNKVTEKGKDVELRCDPISGHTALYWYRQSLGQGLEFLIYFQGNSAPDKSGLPSDRFSAERTGGSVSTLTIQRTQQEDSAVYLCASSLANRGLGGYTFGSGTRLTVV.

The chain links TRBV6-2 or TRBV6-3 to TRBJ1-5. Per germline, CDR1 MNHEY and CDR2 SVGEGT. The CDR3 loop spans 15 amino acids. The chain's CDR3 is CASSTLIWLDQPQHF.

The chain combines TRBV7-2 with TRBJ2-3; TCRdb's D call, TRBD2, is unchecked because there is no DNA. Germline CDR1 and CDR2: SGHTA and FQGNSA. This CDR3 is 16 amino acids long. The CDR3 is CASSPEVGGPSRTQYF.

The chain combines TRBV4-2 with TRBJ2-7; TCRdb indicates TRBD1, and absent DNA this call remains unverified. This CDR3 has 14 amino acids. Germline V lookup: CDR1 LGHNA, CDR2 YNFKEQ. CDR3 protein: CASSHRDREDEQYF.

The V and J genes are TRBV7-2 and TRBJ1-2. This CDR3 spans 11 amino acids. The germline V gene encodes CDR1 SGHTA and CDR2 FQGNSA. The CDR3 sequence: CASSPTYGYTF.

The J gene is TRBJ1-1, the V gene TRBV29-1; TCRdb outputs TRBD1, but without DNA this stays unchecked. This CDR3 is built from 13 residues. Germline V CDR1 and CDR2: SQVTM, ANQGSEA. The CDR3 spells CSVVAGRNTEAFF. Together with reference TRBV29-1 and TRBJ1-1, the CDR3 gives the full variable domain: SAVISQKPSRDICQRGTSLTIQCQVDSQVTMMFWYRQQPGQSLTLIATANQGSEATYESGFVIDKFPISRPNLTFSTLTVSNMSPEDSSIYLCSVVAGRNTEAFFGQGTRLTVV.

The chain recombines TRBV20-1 with TRBJ2-7; checking the TCRdb D call of TRBD2 is not possible without DNA. The CDR3 is 14 amino acids. CDR1 is DFQATT and CDR2 is SNEGSKA in the germline V gene (reference sequence). The CDR3: CSARVAGGRVEQYF.

The chain recombines TRBV12-3 or TRBV12-4 with TRBJ1-5; TCRdb lists TRBD1, though no DNA is available to test this call. The CDR3 is 13 residues long. The CDR3: CASRGQGGQPQHF.

The chain uses TRBV5-5 and TRBJ2-7. The CDR3 is 13 residues long. Germline V lookup: CDR1 SGHKS, CDR2 YYEKEE (reference sequence). CDR3 sequence reads: CASSLIRYYEQYF.

V usage is TRBV7-9 and J usage is TRBJ2-5; TCRdb gives TRBD1 as the D gene, but with no DNA this cannot be confirmed. The CDR3 totals 14 residues. CDR1 SEHNR and CDR2 FQNEAQ come from the germline V gene (reference sequence). This chain's CDR3 is CASSQGRQRETQYF.

This chain uses TRBV20-1 with TRBJ2-7; the TCRdb call, TRBD1, lacks DNA for checking. Germline CDR1 and CDR2: DFQATT and SNEGSKA (reference sequence). The CDR3 loop spans 14 amino acids. The CDR3 reads CSARSRDSFYEQYF.

The chain joins TRBV4-2 to TRBJ2-7. Germline CDR1 and CDR2: LGHNA and YNFKEQ. The CDR3 runs 16 residues. The CDR3 here is CASSQEGGIIVHEQYF.

This rearrangement joins TRBV5-1 to TRBJ2-5; TCRdb gives TRBD1 as the D gene, but with no DNA this cannot be confirmed. The CDR3 consists of 15 residues. Per germline, CDR1 SGHRS and CDR2 YFSETQ. CDR3 residues: CASSQGTVTQETQYF.

This chain joins TRBV12-3 or TRBV12-4 and TRBJ2-7; TCRdb proposes TRBD2, but this gene call is untestable without DNA. The CDR3 is made up of 18 amino acids. CDR3 sequence: CASSPPRRLAGGFDEQYF.

This chain links TRBV24-1 with TRBJ2-1. This CDR3 is built from 12 residues. Per the germline V gene, CDR1 is KGHDR and CDR2 is SFDVKD. The CDR3 spells CATSQQHNEQFF.

The chain employs TRBV20-1 and TRBJ1-6. Germline CDR1 is DFQATT and CDR2 is SNEGSKA (reference sequence). The CDR3 totals 14 residues. The CDR3 sequence: CSARDSGSNSPLHF.

The CDR3 is CASSLAGTGGETQYF. V usage is TRBV5-1 and J usage is TRBJ2-5; TCRdb returns TRBD1, unconfirmable since there is no DNA. Germline-derived CDR1 and CDR2 are SGHRS and YFSETQ. The CDR3 is 15 residues long.

J is TRBJ2-1 and V is TRBV7-9. This CDR3 is built from 16 residues. The V gene's germline CDR1 is SEHNR and CDR2 FQNEAQ (reference sequence). CDR3 residues: CASRPIGNVSYNEQFF.

The chain couples TRBV12-3 or TRBV12-4 to TRBJ2-7; the D call from TCRdb, TRBD2, cannot be confirmed without DNA. The CDR3 covers 14 residues. The chain's CDR3 is CASTSAGSSYEQYF.

This chain uses TRBV3-1 with TRBJ2-7; TCRdb's D call, TRBD1, is unchecked because there is no DNA. CDR3 length: 11 residues. Germline values: CDR1 LGHDT, CDR2 YNNKEL (reference sequence). CDR3 loop: CASSQTTGVYF.